The rows below give T cell receptor beta chains drawn from one sample of a study of regulatory T cells in long-lasting Graves disease. A single record per CDR3 protein comes from TCRdb applying MiXCR to the multiplex PCR reads. The table records 500,000 or so distinct CDR3 sequences, 16% of them present only once. This same sample was also part of a study on T cells in Graves' hyperthyroidism and ophthalmopathy.

The sequencing used peripheral blood mononuclear cells (PBMCs), collected at new diagnosis, from a patient treated with antithyroid drugs. Receptors originate from a woman aged 40-65 years with Graves disease. Both conserved end residues are part of each CDR3. The order of the fields is clone size, J gene, V gene, CDR3 protein. Where a row states a size, it is once, few, many or the class of an expanded clone; other rows omit it.

. TRBJ2-1 TRBV11-2 CASSLSGARVGQFF
many TRBJ2-1 TRBV18 CASSPLTATDNEQFF
few TRBJ1-1 TRBV20-1 CSAREGQMNTEAFF
. TRBJ2-3 TRBV20-1 CSARDERRGVHRITDTQYF
many TRBJ1-5 TRBV12-5 CASGQQGGDQPQHF
. TRBJ1-3 TRBV12-5 CASAPPQANSGNTIYF
. TRBJ2-1 TRBV18 CASRPGLAGFIPYNEQFF
few TRBJ1-1 TRBV5-1 CASTSRSGHLNTEAFF
few TRBJ2-3 TRBV7-9 CATTRSGGGTDAQYF
. TRBJ2-7 TRBV7-6 CASSLDALSYEQYF
few TRBJ1-1 TRBV7-3 CASSLGGVGYEAFF
few TRBJ2-6 TRBV6-1 CASRRGAEASGANVLTF
few TRBJ1-3 TRBV12-5 CASGLEGVPNTIYF
few TRBJ2-2 TRBV5-8 CASSLTDSRAGELFF
many TRBJ1-1 TRBV10-1 CASSDPGQAGRTEAFF
. TRBJ2-5 TRBV11-3 CASSSITRGETQYF
few TRBJ2-7 TRBV18 CASSPGQGMDEQYF
. TRBJ1-4 TRBV5-1 CASRGGAVYATNEKLFF
. TRBJ1-2 TRBV12-3/TRBV12-4 CASSLDRQGGNYGYTF
. TRBJ1-3 TRBV6-2/TRBV6-3 CATRESHSGNTIYF
many TRBJ2-1 TRBV18 CASSQQGAGLNEQFF
many TRBJ2-1 TRBV10-3 CAISGSTGQGARNEQFF
few TRBJ1-6 TRBV25-1 CASTGWNNSPLHF
many TRBJ1-1 TRBV19 CASSMSNSMNTEAFF
few TRBJ1-1 TRBV27 CASSPRRGLNTEAFF
few TRBJ2-2 TRBV11-2 CASSRLGWTGELFF
many TRBJ2-7 TRBV4-1 CASSQDPGTDEQYF
. TRBJ2-7 TRBV6-1 CASTPSGTGRYEQYF
few TRBJ1-2 TRBV19 CASSFQNYGYTF
many TRBJ2-5 TRBV12-3/TRBV12-4 CASTPVGGGETQYF
few TRBJ2-2 TRBV3-1 CASASTRGLAGAGELFF
. TRBJ1-1 TRBV7-9 CASSLAQGAGEAFF
. TRBJ1-1 TRBV30 CAWRVSGDPEAFF
. TRBJ1-3 TRBV2 CASSPASTIYF
many TRBJ1-2 TRBV6-5 CASSYFETGGVGYGYTF
few TRBJ1-5 TRBV20-1 CSARDWGSSNQPQHF
. TRBJ1-2 TRBV19 CASSIDRPAYGYTF
many TRBJ2-2 TRBV10-3 CAITNTSGGRAGELFF
. TRBJ2-5 TRBV5-6 CASSRVGWSQETQYF
many TRBJ2-7 TRBV12-3/TRBV12-4 CASSLRRTGEGYEQYF
many TRBJ2-3 TRBV13 CASSSVGTSGGSPGTDTQYF
many TRBJ1-1 TRBV19 CASIARRGNNPMNTEAFF
few TRBJ1-3 TRBV6-1 CAPSGAGTGNTIYF
. TRBJ2-1 TRBV4-1 CASSQYLRGRYNEQFF
many TRBJ2-3 TRBV11-1 CASSSTLGADTQYF
many TRBJ1-5 TRBV28 CASSSLGTGGDVNQPQHF
many TRBJ1-1 TRBV3-1 CASSQGGVNTEAFF
. TRBJ2-7 TRBV25-1 CASSESGSAYEQYF
. TRBJ2-7 TRBV19 CASSTTSGGSYEQYF
many . TRBV7-9 CASSLSSEAETQYF
. TRBJ1-5 TRBV4-1 CASSQVGDNNQPQHF
many TRBJ1-1 TRBV20-1 CSASRGANTEAFF
few TRBJ1-5 TRBV6-2/TRBV6-3 CASSSLDRGSNQPQHF
. TRBJ2-2 TRBV7-2 CASSLDGRAGELFF